The clone carrying this T cell receptor beta chain occurred once. What it recognizes is unknown. Libraries were prepared by immunoSEQ multiplex PCR; TCRdb keeps only in-frame clonotypes and omits some of them. This table holds tens of thousands of clones, 65% to 90% found once. Patients had residual fresh-frozen tumor tissue and more than two years of survival data. This entry is derived from a study of glioma-infiltrating T cells after dendritic cell vaccination. Turning to the study itself: Dendritic cell vaccination trial patients had either newly diagnosed or recurrent glioblastoma. Study-wide findings and caveats: Survival was not directly related to TCR clonality in these patients. Patients with more pretreatment TILs had longer time to progression and survival.

The receptor was isolated from a human donor with glioblastoma. This specimen was blood, taken before dendritic cell vaccination.

CDR3 DNA: TGCGCCAGCAGCTTGGAGGGGACAGCAAACTACGAGCAGTACTTC. This codes for CASSLEGTANYEQYF. The genes are TRBV5-1 and TRBJ2-7, with 7 bases identical to TRBD1. CDR1 is SGHRS, CDR2 YFSETQ, per germline. V was pared by 0 bases and J by 3 bases, with 6 bases of the junction left unmatched. The CDR3 is made up of 15 amino acids. Together with reference TRBV5-1 and TRBJ2-7, the CDR3 gives the full variable domain: KAGVTQTPRYLIKTRGQQVTLSCSPISGHRSVSWYQQTPGQGLQFLFEYFSETQRNKGNFPGRFSGRQFSNSRSEMNVSTLELGDSALYLCASSLEGTANYEQYFGPGTRLTVT.